These 9 T cell receptor beta chains were sequenced from one sample in a study of T cell responses to AZD1222 COVID-19 vaccine. TCRdb's copy holds only in-frame clones and misses some; the assay was immunoSEQ multiplex PCR. The sample records approximately 91,000 clones, 70% to 90% being singletons. The source was peripheral blood, collected on day 0 of AZD1222 vaccination. The receptors originated from an adult in good health.

The chain combines TRBV19 with TRBJ1-1; D is ambiguous. The germline V and J ends were trimmed by 3 bases and 1 base, with 6 bases remaining between them. CDR1 and CDR2 from the germline V gene are LNHDA and SQIVND (reference sequence). The CDR3 is 13 residues long. The DNA for the CDR3 is TGTGCCAGTAGTATGGGATCGAACACTGAAGCTTTCTTT. It yields the protein CASSMGSNTEAFF.

The rearrangement links TRBV9 to TRBJ1-2; 7 bases line up with TRBD1. Unmatched junction bases numbered 14, after V lost 4 bases and J lost 8 bases. The CDR3 extends over 15 amino acids. Germline V CDR1 and CDR2: SGDLS, YYNGEE. This CDR3 is CASSPGGDPIGGYTF. The CDR3 DNA follows: TGTGCCAGCAGCCCAGGGGGAGATCCGATCGGCGGCTACACCTTC.

About this clone itself: The identical CDR3 is also encoded by other nucleotide sequences in the sample. The chain recombines TRBV29-1 with TRBJ1-1, with D uncertain. V lost 6 bases and J lost 0, with 11 bases in between. This CDR3 comprises 13 residues. Germline V CDR1 and CDR2: SQVTM, ANQGSEA. The chain's CDR3 is CSVGSAMNTEAFF. CDR3 DNA: TGCAGCGTCGGATCGGCTATGAACACTGAAGCTTTCTTT.

This chain links TRBV9 with TRBJ1-2; weak D call: TRBD1 (5 bases). V was pared by 2 bases and J by 5 bases, with 10 bases between. Germline-derived CDR1 and CDR2 are SGDLS and YYNGEE. The CDR3 extends over 13 amino acids. CDR3 sequence reads: CASSVRVAYGYTF. CDR3 DNA: TGTGCCAGCAGCGTCAGGGTAGCGTATGGCTACACCTTC. Full variable domain (rest looked up from reference TRBV9 and TRBJ1-2): DSGVTQTPKHLITATGQRVTLRCSPRSGDLSVYWYQQSLDQGLQFLIQYYNGEERAKGNILERFSAQQFPDLHSELNLSSLELGDSALYFCASSVRVAYGYTFGSGTRLTVV.

The CDR3 loop reads CASSLAGAKNIQYF. DNA for the CDR3: TGTGCCAGCAGCTTGGCAGGGGCTAAAAACATTCAGTACTTC. The rearrangement joins TRBV5-6 to TRBJ2-4; a weak D match, TRBD1 (6 bases). The germline V gene encodes CDR1 SGHDT and CDR2 YYEEEE. There are 14 residues in the CDR3. V lost 0 bases to trimming and J lost 4 bases, with 8 bases between them.

The J gene is TRBJ2-7, the V gene TRBV7-2; possibly TRBD1 or TRBD2 for D (6 bases each). Germline loops: CDR1 SGHTA, CDR2 FQGNSA. This CDR3 is 15 amino acids long. Between the trimmed V and J ends, which lost 3 bases and 3 bases, there was a span of 15 bases. CDR3 nucleotide sequence: TGTGCCAGCAGCTTTAACGGGGGCGCCGACTACGAGCAGTACTTC. Translating gives CASSFNGGADYEQYF.

The chain joins TRBV28 to TRBJ2-5, with D maybe TRBD1 (7 bases). Per germline, CDR1 MDHEN and CDR2 SYDVKM. The ends were cut back, 2 bases at V and 5 bases at J, with 12 bases in the middle. The CDR3 has 14 amino acids. The CDR3: CASSLGGGSETQYF. Written as DNA, the CDR3 is TGTGCCAGCAGTTTAGGAGGGGGCTCGGAGACCCAGTACTTC.

J is TRBJ1-2 and V is TRBV19, with D possibly TRBD1 on 6 matching bases. Germline CDR1 reads LNHDA; CDR2 reads SQIVND (reference sequence). V gave up 6 bases and J gave up 8 bases, with 13 bases separating them. CDR3 length: 12 amino acids. CDR3 sequence reads: CASRAGVGGYTF. Here the CDR3 DNA reads TGTGCCAGTAGGGCAGGGGTTGGCGGCTACACCTTC.

CDR3 region: CAWSADRYNYGYTF. CDR3 bases: TGTGCCTGGAGTGCGGACAGGTATAACTATGGCTACACCTTC. The chain combines TRBV30 with TRBJ1-2, with 7 bases identical to TRBD1. Germline loops: CDR1 GTSNPN, CDR2 SVGIG (reference sequence). The CDR3 length is 14 residues. V dropped 1 base and J dropped 1; count of bases not matched to a gene: 3. The full variable domain, its missing parts supplied by reference TRBV30 and TRBJ1-2, is SQTIHQWPATLVQPVGSPLSLECTVEGTSNPNLYWYRQAAGRGLQLLFYSVGIGQISSEVPQNLSASRPQDRQFILSSKKLLLSDSGFYLCAWSADRYNYGYTFGSGTRLTVV.